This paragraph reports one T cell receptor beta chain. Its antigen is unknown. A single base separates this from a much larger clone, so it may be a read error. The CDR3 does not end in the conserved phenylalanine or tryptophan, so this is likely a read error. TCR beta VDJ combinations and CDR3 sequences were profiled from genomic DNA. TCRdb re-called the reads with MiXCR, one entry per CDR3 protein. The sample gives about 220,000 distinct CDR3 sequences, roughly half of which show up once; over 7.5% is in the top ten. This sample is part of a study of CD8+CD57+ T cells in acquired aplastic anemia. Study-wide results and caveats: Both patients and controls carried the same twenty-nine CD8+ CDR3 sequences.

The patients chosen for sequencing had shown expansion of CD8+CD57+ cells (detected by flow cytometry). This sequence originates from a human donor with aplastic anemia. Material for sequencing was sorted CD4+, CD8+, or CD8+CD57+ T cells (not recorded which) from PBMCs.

The CDR3 sequence: CASSAEPTSGSEDTQYL. CDR3 nucleotide sequence: TGTGCCAGCAGCGCCGAACCCACTAGCGGGAGCGAAGATACGCAGTATCTT. This chain joins TRBV7-9 and TRBJ2-3; TRBD2 matches 11 bases. Germline-derived CDR1 and CDR2 are SEHNR and FQNEAQ (reference sequence). V shed 5 bases and J 5 bases; nucleotides not matched to a gene: 12. This CDR3 is 17 amino acids long.